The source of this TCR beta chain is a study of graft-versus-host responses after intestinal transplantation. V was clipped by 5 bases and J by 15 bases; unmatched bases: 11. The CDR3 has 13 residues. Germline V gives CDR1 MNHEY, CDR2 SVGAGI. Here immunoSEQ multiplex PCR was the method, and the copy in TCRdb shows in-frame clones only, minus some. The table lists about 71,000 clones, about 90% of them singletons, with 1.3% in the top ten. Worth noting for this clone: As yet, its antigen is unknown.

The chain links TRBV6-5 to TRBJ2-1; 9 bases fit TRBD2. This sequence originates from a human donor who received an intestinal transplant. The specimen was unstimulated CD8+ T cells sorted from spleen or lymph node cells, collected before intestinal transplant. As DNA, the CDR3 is TGTGCCAGCAGTCCGACCGGCGAGACTAGCGGGTTCTTC. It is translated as CASSPTGETSGFF.